Described below is a single T cell receptor (beta chain) sequence and its context. The record originates from a study of blood T cell repertoires in COVID-19. The wider study: Italy, Spain and the United States were the sources of the convalescent and acute COVID-19 samples.

Authors' data handling: From reference gene primer amplification, estimates of nucleated cell counts were derived. Libraries were prepared by immunoSEQ multiplex PCR; TCRdb keeps only in-frame clonotypes and omits some of them. The V and J calls and the clone size are those of that table, but D and trimming were determined from the DNA. The sample records about 180,000 clones, 75% to 85% being singletons. The CDR3 is 14 residues long. Sequenced: PBMCs or T cells enriched from blood (not recorded which). The rearrangement joins TRBV21-1 to TRBJ2-4; TRBD1, the table's D call, was not compared with the DNA. TRBV21-1 is designated a pseudogene. The clonotype comes from a man in his fifties or sixties who had recovered from COVID-19. In DNA, the CDR3 is TGTGCCAGCAGTCAAGGGGAAGCCAAAAACATTCAGTACTTC. This translates into CASSQGEAKNIQYF.